This is a list of T cell receptor beta chains from one sample in a study of identical twins. TCRdb analysed the 5' RACE reads with MiXCR anew, one entry per CDR3 protein. The data contain just over 450,000 distinct CDR3 sequences, approximately 15% of them singletons. These data also formed part of another study, on yellow fever vaccine responses in identical twins.

Sequences were obtained from CD4+ T cells sorted from blood. The origin of the receptors is a young woman in good health. CDR3s include the opening cysteine and the closing phenylalanine or tryptophan. A D gene is named only where the DNA matches it firmly. Not every row has a clone size; where given, it reads once, few, many or a size class.

j_gene	d_gene	len	abundance	v_gene	CDR3nt	CDR3aa
TRBJ2-1	NA	15	few	TRBV7-3	TGTGCCAGCAGCTTAGCCGGGACAAACTACAATGAGCAGTTCTTC	CASSLAGTNYNEQFF
TRBJ2-3	TRBD1	18	NA	TRBV2	TGTGCCAGCAGTAAGGGGACAGGGGGGAACCCTAGCACAGATACGCAGTATTTT	CASSKGTGGNPSTDTQYF
TRBJ2-7	NA	18	few	TRBV6-2/TRBV6-3	TGTGCCAGCAGTTACGCGACCGGGACTCGGGTAGAGGTCTACGAGCAGTACTTC	CASSYATGTRVEVYEQYF
TRBJ2-4	NA	13	few	TRBV29-1	TGCAGCGTGGAAGAGGACGGCCGGAAGATTCAGTACTTC	CSVEEDGRKIQYF
TRBJ2-5	NA	12	NA	TRBV12-3/TRBV12-4	TGTGCCAGCCGGACGGCGGTAGAGACCCAGTACTTC	CASRTAVETQYF
TRBJ2-2	TRBD1	17	many	TRBV4-1	TGCGCCAGCAGCCAAGCGCCGGACAGGGTTAACACCGGGGAGCTGTTTTTT	CASSQAPDRVNTGELFF
TRBJ1-4	NA	14	NA	TRBV3-1	TGTGCCAGCAGCCCTCGGGCTTTTAATGAAAAACTGTTTTTT	CASSPRAFNEKLFF
TRBJ1-2	TRBD1	13	many	TRBV12-3/TRBV12-4	TGTGCCAGCAGCCCCAAGACAGGGTTGCGCTACACCTTC	CASSPKTGLRYTF
TRBJ2-2	NA	15	many	TRBV7-9	TGTGCCAGCAGCACGACCGATTCGAACACCGGGGAGCTGTTTTTT	CASSTTDSNTGELFF
TRBJ1-4	NA	11	many	TRBV29-1	TGCAGCGTGACCGGAGGGGAAAAACTGTTTTTT	CSVTGGEKLFF
TRBJ2-7	NA	16	few	TRBV21-1	TGTGCCAGCAGCAAGCACAGGCCCGGGGGTAACGACGAGCAGTACTTC	CASSKHRPGGNDEQYF
TRBJ2-7	NA	15	NA	TRBV21-1	TGTGCCAGCAGTTCCCGCGGGACAGGTGCCTACGAGCAGTACTTC	CASSSRGTGAYEQYF
TRBJ2-7	TRBD1	16	NA	TRBV11-2	TGTGCCAGCAGCCCGGGACAGGGACCTTTTTTGGACGAGCAGTACTTC	CASSPGQGPFLDEQYF
TRBJ2-7	NA	13	NA	TRBV3-1	TGTGCCAGCAGCCAAGATCTAACCTACGAGCAGTACTTC	CASSQDLTYEQYF
TRBJ1-1	NA	15	few	TRBV29-1	TGCAGCGTTGATAGGTGGGACGTGGGAAACACTGAAGCTTTCTTT	CSVDRWDVGNTEAFF
TRBJ2-7	TRBD2	15	NA	TRBV5-1	TGCGCCAGCAGCTTGTGGGTAGCGGGAGCTTCCGAGCAGTACTTC	CASSLWVAGASEQYF
TRBJ2-7	NA	17	NA	TRBV4-1	TGCGCCAGCAGCCAAGACATCGTCGAGGCTAGCTCCTACGAGCAGTACTTC	CASSQDIVEASSYEQYF
TRBJ2-1	TRBD2	15	NA	TRBV11-1	TGTGCCAGCAGCTTAGTAGCGGGACTGTACAATGAGCAGTTCTTC	CASSLVAGLYNEQFF
TRBJ2-5	NA	16	NA	TRBV5-1	TGCGCCAGCAGCATACCAGCGGACAGACCCTCGGAGACCCAGTACTTC	CASSIPADRPSETQYF
TRBJ2-5	NA	14	few	TRBV3-1	TGTGCCAGCAGCCGGTGGCAGGGTGGGGAGACCCAGTACTTC	CASSRWQGGETQYF
TRBJ2-2	TRBD1	15	NA	TRBV10-3	TGTGCCATCAGTGAGACAGGGGGCAACACCGGGGAGCTGTTTTTT	CAISETGGNTGELFF
TRBJ2-5	NA	15	NA	TRBV28	TGTGCCAGCGGGGCCCTCCAGGGAGGTCAAGAGACCCAGTACTTC	CASGALQGGQETQYF
TRBJ1-1	NA	16	NA	TRBV5-1	TGCGCCAGCAGCTTGGAGCCTCTTGGGATGAACACTGAAGCTTTCTTT	CASSLEPLGMNTEAFF
TRBJ2-5	TRBD2	14	few	TRBV10-3	TGTGCCATCAGACCGACTAGCGGCCAAGAGACCCAGTACTTC	CAIRPTSGQETQYF
TRBJ2-1	TRBD2	18	NA	TRBV5-1	TGCGCCAGCAGCTTGGTTCCTATAGCGGGAGGGCCCGTAAATGAGCAGTTCTTC	CASSLVPIAGGPVNEQFF
TRBJ2-2	NA	13	many	TRBV7-2	TGTGCCAGCAGCCGGGACTTCACCGGGGAGCTGTTTTTT	CASSRDFTGELFF
TRBJ2-5	NA	14	NA	TRBV29-1	TGCAGCTTTCCTGACAGCGGGTGGGGGGAGACCCAGTACTTC	CSFPDSGWGETQYF
TRBJ2-7	NA	13	many	TRBV7-2	TGTGCCAGCAGCCGAGAACGGGGCCTCCAGCCGTACTTC	CASSRERGLQPYF
TRBJ2-3	TRBD1	16	few	TRBV7-9	TGTGCCAGCAGAAGACTCGGGACAGGGGGCTCAGATACGCAGTATTTT	CASRRLGTGGSDTQYF
TRBJ2-7	TRBD2	13	NA	TRBV20-1	TGCAGTGCTAGGGCGAGCGGGACCTACGAGCAGTACTTC	CSARASGTYEQYF
TRBJ2-7	TRBD1	15	NA	TRBV12-3/TRBV12-4	TGTGCCAGCAGAACGGACAGGGGCCCTTCCTACGAGCAGTACTTC	CASRTDRGPSYEQYF
TRBJ2-7	NA	12	few	TRBV20-1	TGCAGTGCCAAGGGGAATTACTACGAGCAGTACTTC	CSAKGNYYEQYF
TRBJ2-1	NA	16	NA	TRBV25-1	TGTGCCAGCAGTGAACGTGGGAGAGGCGCCTACAATGAGCAGTTCTTC	CASSERGRGAYNEQFF
TRBJ1-2	TRBD1	14	few	TRBV29-1	TGCAGCGTACCAGGACGGAGCCCAGGGGGGGGCTACACCTTC	CSVPGRSPGGGYTF
TRBJ1-5	TRBD1	14	few	TRBV28	TGTGCCACCAGACAGGGTGGGAGCGTTCAGCCCCATCATTTT	CATRQGGSVQPHHF
TRBJ2-3	NA	13	many	TRBV29-1	TGCAGCGTTGTTGTGGGACCTACAGATACGCAGTATTTT	CSVVVGPTDTQYF